This T cell receptor (beta chain) was identified in a study of blood T cell repertoires in COVID-19. Looking at the study overall: Collection of acute and convalescent COVID-19 samples took place in the United States, Italy and Spain. Nucleic acid was either cDNA or gDNA, and it came from T cells, B-cell-depleted T cells, or PBMCs.

Per the original data handling: Estimated nucleated cell counts came from reference gene primer amplification. The table came from immunoSEQ multiplex PCR; TCRdb's copy has only in-frame clones and leaves some out. V, J and clone size are taken as reported in that table, and D and trimming were inferred from the DNA itself. This sample carries approximately 100,000 clones, about 80% of them seen once, and the ten largest clones take more than 10%. The V gene's germline CDR1 is SGDLS and CDR2 YYNGEE. With 5 bases removed from V and 8 bases from J, the gap between germline ends came to 13 bases. There are 13 residues in the CDR3.

The clonotype comes from a human donor in a cohort sampled during active COVID-19. The specimen was peripheral blood. V gene TRBV9 combines with J gene TRBJ1-4, with D possibly matching TRBD1 (6 bases). CDR3 nucleotide sequence: TGTGCCAGCAGGGGGGCACCCGGCGAAAAACTGTTTTTT. Its translation is CASRGAPGEKLFF.